Included here is one TCR beta chain sequence, with context. This sample was included in a study of blood T cells in healthy people across ages. Germline V lookup: CDR1 SNHLY, CDR2 FYNNEI. The CDR3 covers 18 residues. A sample-barcoded 5' primer and a J-beta primer mix were used in a second PCR of roughly 6 to 11 cycles. TCRdb re-called the 5' RACE reads with MiXCR, one entry per CDR3 protein. The sample contains approximately 1,100,000 distinct CDR3 sequences, roughly 45% of which appear only once. The chain joins TRBV2 to TRBJ2-4, with D tentatively TRBD1 or TRBD2 (5 bases each). The better agreement between TRBJ2-5 and the DNA end casts doubt on the J call. Material: blood. This receptor was taken from a woman aged 55-75 years in good health. The CDR3, as DNA: TGTGCCAGCAGCCCCGACAGCCTAAACCGAGGGATCCAAGAGACCCAGTACTTC. The encoded protein is CASSPDSLNRGIQETQYF.